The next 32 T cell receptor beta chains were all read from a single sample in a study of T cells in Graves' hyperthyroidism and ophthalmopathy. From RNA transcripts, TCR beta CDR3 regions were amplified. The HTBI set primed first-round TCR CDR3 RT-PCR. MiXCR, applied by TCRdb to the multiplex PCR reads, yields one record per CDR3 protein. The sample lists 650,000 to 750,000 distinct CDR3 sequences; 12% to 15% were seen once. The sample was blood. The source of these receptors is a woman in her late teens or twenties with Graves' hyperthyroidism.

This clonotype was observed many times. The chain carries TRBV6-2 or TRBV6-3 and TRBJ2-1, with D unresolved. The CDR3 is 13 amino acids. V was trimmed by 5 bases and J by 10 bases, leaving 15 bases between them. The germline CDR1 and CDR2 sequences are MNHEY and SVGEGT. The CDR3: CASSQTRLAEQFF. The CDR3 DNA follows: TGTGCCAGCAGTCAAACCCGACTCGCCGAGCAGTTCTTC.

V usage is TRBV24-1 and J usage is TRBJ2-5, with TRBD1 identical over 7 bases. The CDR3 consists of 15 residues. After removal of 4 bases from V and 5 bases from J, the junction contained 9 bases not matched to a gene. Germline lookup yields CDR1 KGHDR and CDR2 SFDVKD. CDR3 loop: CATSDLGTAGETQYF. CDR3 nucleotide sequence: TGTGCCACCAGTGACCTTGGGACAGCTGGGGAGACCCAGTACTTC.

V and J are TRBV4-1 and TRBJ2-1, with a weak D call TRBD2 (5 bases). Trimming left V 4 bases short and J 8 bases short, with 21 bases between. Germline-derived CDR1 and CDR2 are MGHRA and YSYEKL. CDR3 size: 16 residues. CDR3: CASSLLNRWSGDEQFF. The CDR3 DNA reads TGCGCCAGCAGCCTTCTAAACCGTTGGAGCGGCGATGAGCAGTTCTTC.

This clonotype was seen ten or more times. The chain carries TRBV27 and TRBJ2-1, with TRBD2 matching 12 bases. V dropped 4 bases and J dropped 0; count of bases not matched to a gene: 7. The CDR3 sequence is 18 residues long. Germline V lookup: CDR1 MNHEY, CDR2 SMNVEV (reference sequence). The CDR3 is CASSWGGLAGISYNEQFF. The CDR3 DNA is TGTGCCAGCAGTTGGGGGGGACTAGCGGGCATCTCCTACAATGAGCAGTTCTTC.

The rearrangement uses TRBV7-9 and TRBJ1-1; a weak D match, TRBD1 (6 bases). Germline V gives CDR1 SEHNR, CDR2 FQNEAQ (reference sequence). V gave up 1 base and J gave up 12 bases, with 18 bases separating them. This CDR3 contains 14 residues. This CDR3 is CASSLVPGGQITFF. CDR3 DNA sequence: TGTGCCAGCAGCTTAGTCCCAGGAGGACAGATAACTTTCTTT.

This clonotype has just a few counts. The CDR3 DNA reads as TGTACCAGCAGCTACCCCCGGGCAGGTTTGGTCCACGAGCAGTACTTC. The encoded protein is CTSSYPRAGLVHEQYF. The V and J genes are TRBV7-2 and TRBJ2-7; D uncertain. This CDR3 comprises 16 residues. Trimming shortened V by 4 bases and J by 5 bases, and 21 bases separated the two germline ends. Per germline, CDR1 SGHTA and CDR2 FQGNSA.

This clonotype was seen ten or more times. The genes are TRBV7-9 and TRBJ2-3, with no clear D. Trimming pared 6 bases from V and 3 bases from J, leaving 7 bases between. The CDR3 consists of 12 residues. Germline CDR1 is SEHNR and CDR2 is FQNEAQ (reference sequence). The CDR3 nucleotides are TGTGCCAGCAGTCGAACTACAGATACGCAGTATTTT. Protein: CASSRTTDTQYF.

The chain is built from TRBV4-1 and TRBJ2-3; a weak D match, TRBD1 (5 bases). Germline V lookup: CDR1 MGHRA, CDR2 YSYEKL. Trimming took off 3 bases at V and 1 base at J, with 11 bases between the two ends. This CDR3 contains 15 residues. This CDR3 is CASSHLQGGTDTQYF. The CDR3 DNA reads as TGCGCCAGCAGCCATCTACAAGGGGGCACAGATACGCAGTATTTT.

CDR3 in amino acids: CASSLFSLTGGSGNTIYF. The CDR3 nucleotides read TGTGCCAGCAGCTTGTTTTCTCTCACAGGGGGCTCTGGAAACACCATATATTTT. The chain recombines TRBV7-9 with TRBJ1-3; 8 nucleotides match TRBD1. This CDR3 is 18 amino acids long. Germline V gene sequence: CDR1 SEHNR, CDR2 FQNEAQ (reference sequence). J gave up 0 bases and V 3 bases, and 10 bases lay outside the gene matches. The variable domain in full, completed from reference TRBV7-9 and TRBJ1-3, reads DTGVSQNPRHKITKRGQNVTFRCDPISEHNRLYWYRQTLGQGPEFLTYFQNEAQLEKSRLLSDRFSAERPKGSFSTLEIQRTEQGDSAMYLCASSLFSLTGGSGNTIYFGEGSWLTVV.

The CDR3 sequence is CASSRQTSGKGDTQYF. The CDR3 DNA follows: TGCGCCAGCAGCCGCCAAACTAGCGGGAAGGGTGATACGCAGTATTTT. The rearrangement uses TRBV4-1 and TRBJ2-3, with 10 bases matching TRBD2. This CDR3 is 16 amino acids long. The V gene's germline CDR1 is MGHRA and CDR2 YSYEKL. V trimming: 4 bases; J trimming: 6 bases; junction bases outside the gene matches: 10.

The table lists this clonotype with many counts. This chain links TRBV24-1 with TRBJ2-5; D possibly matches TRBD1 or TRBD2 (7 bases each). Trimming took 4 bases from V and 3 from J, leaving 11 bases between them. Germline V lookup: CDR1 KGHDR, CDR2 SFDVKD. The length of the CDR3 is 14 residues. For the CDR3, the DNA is TGTGCCACCAGTGACTCAGGGGGGGAAGAGACCCAGTACTTC. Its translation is CATSDSGGEETQYF.

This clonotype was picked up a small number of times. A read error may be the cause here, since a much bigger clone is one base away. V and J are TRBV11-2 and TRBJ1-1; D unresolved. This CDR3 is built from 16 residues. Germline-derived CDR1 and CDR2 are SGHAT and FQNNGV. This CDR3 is CASSSKFPAKYTEALF. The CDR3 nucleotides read TGTGCCAGCAGCTCCAAATTCCCCGCGAAGTACACTGAAGCTCTCTTT.

The CDR3, as DNA: TGTGCCAGTAGTATTGTAGCTGCCGGGGAGCTGTTTTTT. Its protein product is CASSIVAAGELFF. The chain carries TRBV19 and TRBJ2-2; no firm D call. This CDR3 is 13 amino acids long. Trimming shortened V by 3 bases and J by 6 bases, and 8 bases separated the two germline ends. Germline-derived CDR1 and CDR2 are LNHDA and SQIVND (reference sequence).

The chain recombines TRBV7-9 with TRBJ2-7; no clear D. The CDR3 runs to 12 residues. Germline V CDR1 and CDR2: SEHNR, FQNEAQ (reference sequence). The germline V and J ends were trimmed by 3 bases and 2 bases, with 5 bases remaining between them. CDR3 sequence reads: CASSFLPYEQYF. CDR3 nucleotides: TGTGCCAGCAGCTTTTTACCCTACGAGCAGTACTTC.

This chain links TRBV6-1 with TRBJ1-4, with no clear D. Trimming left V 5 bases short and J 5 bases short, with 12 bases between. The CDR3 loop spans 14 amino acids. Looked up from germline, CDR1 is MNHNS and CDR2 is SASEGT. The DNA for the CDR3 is TGTGCCAGCAGTCCTCGGAAGAGAAATGAAAAACTGTTTTTT. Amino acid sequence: CASSPRKRNEKLFF.

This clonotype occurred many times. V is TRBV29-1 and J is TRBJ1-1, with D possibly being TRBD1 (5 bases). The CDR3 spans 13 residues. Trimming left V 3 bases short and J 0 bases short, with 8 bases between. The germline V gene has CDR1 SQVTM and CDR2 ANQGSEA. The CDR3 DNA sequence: TGCAGCGTTGAGGAGGGGATGAACACTGAAGCTTTCTTT. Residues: CSVEEGMNTEAFF.

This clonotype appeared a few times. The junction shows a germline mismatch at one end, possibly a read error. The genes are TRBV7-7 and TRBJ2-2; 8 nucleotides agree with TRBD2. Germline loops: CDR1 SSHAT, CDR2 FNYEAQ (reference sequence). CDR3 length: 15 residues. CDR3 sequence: CASSRGLGDTGELFF. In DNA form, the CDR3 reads TGTGCTAGCAGCCGGGGACTAGGGGACACCGGGGAGCTGTTTTTT.

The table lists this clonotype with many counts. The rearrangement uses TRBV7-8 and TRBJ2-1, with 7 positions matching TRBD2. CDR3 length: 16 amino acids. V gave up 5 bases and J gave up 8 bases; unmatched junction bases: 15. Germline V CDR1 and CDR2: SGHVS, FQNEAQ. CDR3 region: CASSPSQRGSRDEQFF. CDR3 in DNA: TGTGCCAGCAGCCCGAGTCAGCGGGGAAGTCGCGATGAGCAGTTCTTC. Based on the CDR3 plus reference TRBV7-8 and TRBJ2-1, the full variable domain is GAGVSQSPRYKVAKRGQDVALRCDPISGHVSLFWYQQALGQGPEFLTYFQNEAQLDKSGLPSDRFFAERPEGSVSTLKIQRTQQEDSAVYLCASSPSQRGSRDEQFFGPGTRLTVL.

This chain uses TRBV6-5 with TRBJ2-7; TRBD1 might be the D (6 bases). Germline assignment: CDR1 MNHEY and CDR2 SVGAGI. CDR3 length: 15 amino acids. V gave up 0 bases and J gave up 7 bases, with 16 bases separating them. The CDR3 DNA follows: TGTGCCAGCAGTTACTCGGGGCAGGGGCCCCAGGAGCAGTACTTC. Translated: CASSYSGQGPQEQYF.

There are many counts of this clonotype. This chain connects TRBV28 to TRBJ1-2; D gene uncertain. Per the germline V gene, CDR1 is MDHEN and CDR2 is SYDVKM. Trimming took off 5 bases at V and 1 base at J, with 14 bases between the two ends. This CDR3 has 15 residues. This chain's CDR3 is CASSAPNSHNYGYTF. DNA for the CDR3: TGTGCCAGCAGTGCACCAAACAGCCATAACTATGGCTACACCTTC.

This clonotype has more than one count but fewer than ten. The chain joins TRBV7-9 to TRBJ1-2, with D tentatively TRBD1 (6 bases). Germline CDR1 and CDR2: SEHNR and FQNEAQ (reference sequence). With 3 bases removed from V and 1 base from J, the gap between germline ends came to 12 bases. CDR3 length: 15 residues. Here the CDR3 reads CASSLSGAGNYGYTF. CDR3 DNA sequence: TGTGCCAGCAGCTTGTCAGGGGCGGGTAACTATGGCTACACCTTC. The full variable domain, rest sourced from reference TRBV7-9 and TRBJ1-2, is DTGVSQNPRHKITKRGQNVTFRCDPISEHNRLYWYRQTLGQGPEFLTYFQNEAQLEKSRLLSDRFSAERPKGSFSTLEIQRTEQGDSAMYLCASSLSGAGNYGYTFGSGTRLTVV.

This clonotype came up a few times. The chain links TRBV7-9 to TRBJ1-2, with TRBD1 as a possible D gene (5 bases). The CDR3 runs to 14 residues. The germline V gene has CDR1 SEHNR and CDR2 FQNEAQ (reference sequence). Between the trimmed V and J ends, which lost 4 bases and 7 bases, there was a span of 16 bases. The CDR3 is CASSWGGELVGYTF. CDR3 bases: TGTGCCAGCAGCTGGGGCGGGGAATTGGTTGGCTACACCTTC.

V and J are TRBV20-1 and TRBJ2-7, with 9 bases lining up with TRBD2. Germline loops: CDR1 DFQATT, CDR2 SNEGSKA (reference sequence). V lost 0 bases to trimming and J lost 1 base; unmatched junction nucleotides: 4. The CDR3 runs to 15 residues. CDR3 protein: CSARDGSGRSYEQYF. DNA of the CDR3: TGCAGTGCTAGAGATGGTAGCGGGAGATCCTACGAGCAGTACTTC.

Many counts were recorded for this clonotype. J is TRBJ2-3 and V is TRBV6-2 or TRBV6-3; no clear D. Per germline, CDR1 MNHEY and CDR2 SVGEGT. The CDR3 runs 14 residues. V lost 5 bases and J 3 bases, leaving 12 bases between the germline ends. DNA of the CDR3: TGTGCCAGCAGTCGACGAGACTGGACAGATACGCAGTATTTT. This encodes CASSRRDWTDTQYF.

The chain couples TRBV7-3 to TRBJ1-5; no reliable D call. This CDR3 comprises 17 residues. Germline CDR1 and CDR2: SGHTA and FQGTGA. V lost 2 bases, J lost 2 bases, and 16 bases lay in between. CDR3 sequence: CASSLFHRAARNQPQHF. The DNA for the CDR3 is TGTGCCAGCAGCTTATTTCATAGGGCAGCCCGCAATCAGCCCCAGCATTTT.

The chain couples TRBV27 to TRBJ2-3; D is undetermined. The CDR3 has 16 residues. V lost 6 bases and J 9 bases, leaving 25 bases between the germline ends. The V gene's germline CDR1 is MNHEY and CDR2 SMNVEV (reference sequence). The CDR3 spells CASRTPRHFPRLTQYF. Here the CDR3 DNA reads TGTGCCAGCAGAACACCCCGCCACTTCCCTCGTTTAACGCAGTATTTT.

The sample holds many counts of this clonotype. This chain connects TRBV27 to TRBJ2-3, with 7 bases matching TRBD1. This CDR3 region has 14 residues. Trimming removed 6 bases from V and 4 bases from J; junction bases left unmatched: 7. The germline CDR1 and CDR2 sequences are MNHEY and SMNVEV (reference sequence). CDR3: CASSSRGPPDTQYF. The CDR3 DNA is TGTGCCAGCAGCAGTAGGGGGCCCCCAGATACGCAGTATTTT.

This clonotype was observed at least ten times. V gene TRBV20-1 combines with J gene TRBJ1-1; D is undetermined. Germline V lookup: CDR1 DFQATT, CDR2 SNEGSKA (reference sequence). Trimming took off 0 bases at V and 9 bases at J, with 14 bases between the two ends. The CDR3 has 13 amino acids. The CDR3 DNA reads TGCAGTGCTAGAGATCCATGGACGGTGCAAGCTTTCTTT. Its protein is CSARDPWTVQAFF.

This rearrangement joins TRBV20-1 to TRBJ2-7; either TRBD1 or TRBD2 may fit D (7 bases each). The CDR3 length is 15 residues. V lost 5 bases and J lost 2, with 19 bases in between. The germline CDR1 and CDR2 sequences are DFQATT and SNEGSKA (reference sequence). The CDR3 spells CSALLGQAGAYEQYF. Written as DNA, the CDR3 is TGCAGTGCTCTCTTAGGACAGGCGGGGGCCTACGAGCAGTACTTC.

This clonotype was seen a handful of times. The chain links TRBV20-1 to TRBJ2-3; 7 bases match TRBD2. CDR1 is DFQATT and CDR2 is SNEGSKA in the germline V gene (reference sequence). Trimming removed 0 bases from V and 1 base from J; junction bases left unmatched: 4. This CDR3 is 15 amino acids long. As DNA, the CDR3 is TGCAGTGCTAGAGATCTTGCGGGAGGCACAGATACGCAGTATTTT. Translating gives CSARDLAGGTDTQYF.

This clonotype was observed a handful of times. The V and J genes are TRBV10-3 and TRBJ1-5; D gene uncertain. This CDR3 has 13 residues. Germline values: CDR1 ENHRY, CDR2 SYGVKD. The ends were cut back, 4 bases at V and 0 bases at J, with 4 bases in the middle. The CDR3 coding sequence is TGTGCCATCAGTGGTTATAGCAATCAGCCCCAGCATTTT. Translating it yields CAISGYSNQPQHF.

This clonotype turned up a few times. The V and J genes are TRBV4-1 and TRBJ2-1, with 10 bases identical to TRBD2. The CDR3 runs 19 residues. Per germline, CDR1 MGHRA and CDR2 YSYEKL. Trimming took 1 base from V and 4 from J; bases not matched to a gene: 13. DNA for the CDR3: TGCGCCAGCAGCCAAGGACGGGGGCAGACTAGCGGGCCGTACAATGAGCAGTTCTTC. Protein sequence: CASSQGRGQTSGPYNEQFF.